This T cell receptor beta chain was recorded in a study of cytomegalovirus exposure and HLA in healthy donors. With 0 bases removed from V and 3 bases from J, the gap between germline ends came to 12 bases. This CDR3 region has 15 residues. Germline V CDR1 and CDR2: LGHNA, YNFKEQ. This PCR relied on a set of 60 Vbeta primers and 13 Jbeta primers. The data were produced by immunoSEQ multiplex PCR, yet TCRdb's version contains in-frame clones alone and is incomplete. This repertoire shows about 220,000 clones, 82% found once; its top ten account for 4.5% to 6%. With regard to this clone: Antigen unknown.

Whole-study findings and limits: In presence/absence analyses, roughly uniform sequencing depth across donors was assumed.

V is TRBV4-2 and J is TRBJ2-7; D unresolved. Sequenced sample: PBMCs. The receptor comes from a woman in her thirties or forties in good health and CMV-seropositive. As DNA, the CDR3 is TGTGCCAGCAGCCAAGATTTTCAGGCGCGCTACGAGCAGTACTTC. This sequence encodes CASSQDFQARYEQYF.